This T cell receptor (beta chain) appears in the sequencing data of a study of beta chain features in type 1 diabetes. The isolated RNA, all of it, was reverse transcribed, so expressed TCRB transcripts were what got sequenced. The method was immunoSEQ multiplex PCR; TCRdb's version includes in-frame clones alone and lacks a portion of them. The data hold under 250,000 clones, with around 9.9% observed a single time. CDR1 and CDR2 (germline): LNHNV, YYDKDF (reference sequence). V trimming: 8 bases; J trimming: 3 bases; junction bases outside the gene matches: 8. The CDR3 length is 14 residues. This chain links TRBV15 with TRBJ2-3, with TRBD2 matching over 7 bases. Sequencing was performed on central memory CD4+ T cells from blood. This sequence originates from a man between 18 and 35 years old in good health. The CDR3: CATSSLAETDTQYF. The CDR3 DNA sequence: TGTGCCACCTCATCCCTAGCGGAAACAGATACGCAGTATTTT.